A selection of T cell receptor beta chains follows, all from one sample in a study of cytomegalovirus exposure and HLA in healthy donors. The table came from immunoSEQ multiplex PCR; TCRdb's copy has only in-frame clones and leaves some out. The sample carries more than 95,000 clones, about 91% recorded once. The sequencing sample was made of PBMCs. These TCRs come from a man in his late teens or twenties in good health and CMV-seronegative. The CDR3 runs from the conserved cysteine through the conserved F or W. D genes are given only for firm matches. The listing skips clone size in some rows; elsewhere it reads once, few, many or a size class.

v_call	j_call	d_call	clone_size	cdr3_aa	cdr3_nt
TRBV6-5	TRBJ2-7	.	.	CATGRIASYEQYF	TGTGCCACCGGCCGCATAGCCTCATACGAGCAGTACTTC
TRBV6-1	TRBJ2-1	.	.	CASTEIQGTEQFF	TGTGCCAGCACGGAAATTCAGGGGACTGAGCAGTTCTTC
TRBV28	TRBJ1-5	.	.	CASRLQGWFNQPQHF	TGTGCCAGCAGACTACAGGGTTGGTTCAATCAGCCCCAGCATTTT
TRBV5-1	TRBJ1-1	.	.	CASSLAGPTEAFF	TGCGCCAGCAGCTTGGCAGGGCCCACTGAAGCTTTCTTT
TRBV6-1	TRBJ2-4	TRBD1	.	CASRADRGWGLVQYF	TGTGCCAGCAGAGCCGACAGGGGTTGGGGGCTGGTTCAGTACTTC
TRBV19	TRBJ2-5	.	few	CASSRLGQETQYF	TGTGCCAGTAGTAGACTTGGCCAAGAGACCCAGTACTTC
TRBV27	TRBJ2-7	.	.	CASSFDLVSYEQYF	TGTGCCAGCAGTTTTGATTTGGTGAGCTACGAGCAGTACTTC
TRBV18	TRBJ2-5	TRBD2	.	CASSPPRLAAQETQYF	TGTGCCAGCTCACCACCGCGGCTAGCGGCACAAGAGACCCAGTACTTC
TRBV5-6	TRBJ2-7	.	.	CASSLLRGYEQYF	TGTGCCAGCAGCTTGCTAAGGGGATACGAGCAGTACTTC
TRBV6-5	TRBJ1-3	TRBD1	.	CASRGDRGAGNTIYF	TGTGCCAGCAGGGGAGACAGGGGCGCTGGAAACACCATATATTTT
TRBV18	TRBJ2-1	TRBD2	.	CASSPRIGRNNEQFF	TGTGCCAGCTCGCCTCGGATCGGGAGGAACAATGAGCAGTTCTTC
TRBV10-1	TRBJ1-2	.	.	CASRAGKDYGYTF	TGCGCCAGTAGGGCAGGGAAAGACTATGGCTACACCTTC
TRBV15	TRBJ1-5	.	.	CATSLEKADRVNQPQHF	TGTGCCACCAGCCTTGAAAAAGCTGACAGAGTCAATCAGCCCCAGCATTTT
TRBV5-1	TRBJ2-7	.	.	CASSLGAGYEQYF	TGCGCCAGCAGCTTGGGGGCGGGATACGAGCAGTACTTC
TRBV5-4	TRBJ2-1	TRBD2	.	CASSSPERRGGSPYNEQFF	TGTGCCAGCAGTTCCCCGGAAAGGCGGGGGGGTTCCCCCTACAATGAGCAGTTCTTC
TRBV4-1	TRBJ2-2	TRBD1	.	CASSQDQGAQPGELFF	TGCGCCAGCAGCCAAGACCAGGGGGCGCAACCCGGGGAGCTGTTTTTT
TRBV28	TRBJ2-7	TRBD2	.	CASTQGTKSLYEQYF	TGTGCCAGCACACAAGGGACTAAATCACTCTACGAGCAGTACTTC
TRBV28	TRBJ2-7	.	.	CASTSPAGFTYEQYF	TGTGCCAGCACCTCCCCGGCAGGATTTACCTACGAGCAGTACTTC
TRBV30	TRBJ2-7	.	.	CAWSEAGYEQYF	TGTGCCTGGAGTGAGGCAGGGTACGAGCAGTACTTC
TRBV6-5	TRBJ2-5	.	.	CASSYSNRRGLGAQYF	TGTGCCAGCAGTTACTCGAATCGGAGGGGGCTGGGGGCCCAGTACTTC
TRBV18	TRBJ1-2	.	few	CASSSGYSYGYTF	TGTGCCAGCTCATCGGGATATAGCTATGGCTACACCTTC
TRBV5-1	TRBJ2-1	TRBD1	.	CASSLLGTGGGEQFF	TGCGCCAGCAGCCTGTTAGGGACAGGGGGCGGTGAGCAGTTCTTC
TRBV10-3	TRBJ2-7	.	once	CAIRPGSSYEQYF	TGTGCCATCAGACCAGGCAGCTCCTACGAGCAGTACTTC
TRBV28	TRBJ2-7	TRBD1	.	CASSSSGTGKYEQYF	TGTGCCAGCAGTTCATCCGGGACAGGGAAGTACGAGCAGTACTTC
TRBV2	TRBJ1-2	TRBD1	.	CASRLQGSGSTF	TGTGCCAGCAGACTACAGGGGTCTGGGTCCACCTTC